The rows below give T cell receptor beta chains drawn from one sample of a study of blood T cell repertoires in COVID-19. Sequencing was performed with immunoSEQ multiplex PCR; in TCRdb, only in-frame clones are kept and a portion is missing. The repertoire consists of 310,000 or so clones, with 90% occurring once and the leading ten covering about 1.8%. The sequenced sample consisted of PBMCs or T cells enriched from blood (not recorded which). These receptors came from a woman under 30 with acute COVID-19. Both conserved end residues are part of each CDR3. A D gene is named only where the DNA matches it firmly. The size field is filled for only some rows; it gives once, few, many or a size class.

d_call clone_size cdr3_length j_call v_call cdr3_nt cdr3_aa
- - 14 TRBJ1-1 TRBV28 TGTGCCAGCAGTTACCTGTCGAGGAACACTGAAGCTTTCTTT CASSYLSRNTEAFF
TRBD2 - 16 TRBJ2-1 TRBV19 TGTGCCAGTAGTACTCTAGCGGAGAACTCCTACAATGAGCAGTTCTTC CASSTLAENSYNEQFF
- - 16 TRBJ1-2 TRBV14 TGTGCCAGCAGCCAAGATATTGGCAGGTCGTACTATGGCTACACCTTC CASSQDIGRSYYGYTF
TRBD2 few 15 TRBJ2-1 TRBV4-3 TGCGCCAGCAGCCAAGGTAGCGGGGTCTACAATGAGCAGTTCTTC CASSQGSGVYNEQFF
- - 14 TRBJ2-3 TRBV5-5 TGTGCCAGCAGCGGCGACAGCACCACAGATACGCAGTATTTT CASSGDSTTDTQYF
TRBD1 few 14 TRBJ1-4 TRBV4-2 TGTGCCAGCAGCCAACGACAGGGGGGGGAAAAACTGTTTTTT CASSQRQGGEKLFF
TRBD2 - 16 TRBJ2-1 TRBV6-4 TGTGCCAGCAGTGACTCATTGGCGGGAGTGCAAGATGAGCAGTTCTTC CASSDSLAGVQDEQFF
- - 14 TRBJ1-4 TRBV5-1 TGCGCCAGCAGCTTTCGGGAGGCTAATGAAAAACTGTTTTTT CASSFREANEKLFF
TRBD1 - 14 TRBJ1-5 TRBV6-5 TGTGCCAGCAGTACAGGGACAGGGAATCAGCCCCAGCATTTT CASSTGTGNQPQHF
- - 15 TRBJ2-7 TRBV27 TGTGCCAGCAGTACCCACAGGGATCCCGGCTACGAGCAGTACTTC CASSTHRDPGYEQYF
- - 15 TRBJ1-2 TRBV5-1 TGCGCCAGCAGCTCCTACCCCGGGACTAACTATGGCTACACCTTC CASSSYPGTNYGYTF
TRBD1 - 15 TRBJ1-1 TRBV28 TGTGCCAGCAGTCGGACAGGGGGGCTCAACACTGAAGCTTTCTTT CASSRTGGLNTEAFF
TRBD2 - 17 TRBJ2-1 TRBV5-1 TGCGCCAGCAGCCGAGGACTAGCGGGAGTATCCTACAATGAGCAGTTCTTC CASSRGLAGVSYNEQFF
- - 15 TRBJ1-1 TRBV24-1 TGTGCCACCTCCAGGGAGGGGCCTGGGGGGACTGAAGCTTTCTTT CATSREGPGGTEAFF
- - 18 TRBJ2-1 TRBV21-1 TGTGCCAGCAGCAAAGCTTTTGGCGGGTACAGGGGTGGCAATGAGCAGTTCTTC CASSKAFGGYRGGNEQFF
TRBD2 - 15 TRBJ2-4 TRBV3-1/TRBV3-2 TGTGCCAGCAGCCAAGATACTAGCGGGATTAACATTCAGTACTTC CASSQDTSGINIQYF
- - 12 TRBJ1-4 TRBV4-2 TGTGCCAGCAGCCCGGACAGCGAAAAACTGTTTTTT CASSPDSEKLFF
- - 16 TRBJ2-7 TRBV6-2/TRBV6-3 TGTGCCAGCAGCCCAACTCAACAGGGATACTCCTACGAGCAGTACTTC CASSPTQQGYSYEQYF
TRBD1 - 15 TRBJ2-3 TRBV27 TGTGCCAGCAGTTTATCGGACAGGAAAACAGATACGCAGTATTTT CASSLSDRKTDTQYF
TRBD1 - 14 TRBJ1-1 TRBV6-1 TGTGCCAGCAGTGAAACAGGGGAGAACACTGAAGCTTTCTTT CASSETGENTEAFF
TRBD2 - 17 TRBJ2-3 TRBV24-1 TGTGCCACCAGTGAGGCCGGGACTAGCGACCTCACAGATACGCAGTATTTT CATSEAGTSDLTDTQYF
- - 14 TRBJ2-1 TRBV11-1 TGTGCCAGCAGCTTAAATTGGCAGGGTGATGAGCAGTTCTTC CASSLNWQGDEQFF
TRBD1 - 14 TRBJ1-5 TRBV9 TGTGCCAGCAGCGCACAGGGGGGCAATCAGCCCCAGCATTTT CASSAQGGNQPQHF
TRBD1 once 18 TRBJ1-1 TRBV28 TGTGCCAGCAGTTTATCAGGGGGACAGGGGAGCAGGAACACTGAAGCTTTCTTT CASSLSGGQGSRNTEAFF
- once 14 TRBJ2-2 TRBV3-1/TRBV3-2 TGTGCCAGCAGCACCGCGGCCGGCACCGGGGAGCTGTTTTTT CASSTAAGTGELFF
TRBD1 - 15 TRBJ1-5 TRBV30 TGTGCCTGGAGGACAGGGGTTGGGAGCAATCAGCCCCAGCATTTT CAWRTGVGSNQPQHF
TRBD1 - 16 TRBJ1-1 TRBV19 TGTGCCAGTAGTGCACTCACGACAGGGGGCCTCACTGAAGCTTTCTTT CASSALTTGGLTEAFF
- - 13 TRBJ2-7 TRBV12-3/TRBV12-4 TGTGCCAGCAGTTTTAGGGGGATGAACGAGCAGTACTTC CASSFRGMNEQYF
TRBD1 once 14 TRBJ1-2 TRBV6-5 TGTGCCAGCAGCGGGACAGGCAAAACCTATGGCTACACCTTC CASSGTGKTYGYTF
TRBD2 - 19 TRBJ2-3 TRBV7-2 TGTGCCAGCAGCTGGGCTCCCGGGACTAGCGGAGTTAGCACAGATACGCAGTATTTT CASSWAPGTSGVSTDTQYF
- - 14 TRBJ1-3 TRBV5-4 TGTGCCAGCAGCTTATCAGGGTCTGGAAACACCATATATTTT CASSLSGSGNTIYF
TRBD2 - 14 TRBJ2-7 TRBV15 TGTGCCACCAGGGATAGCGGGGGAGCCTACGAGCAGTACTTC CATRDSGGAYEQYF
TRBD1 once 16 TRBJ1-1 TRBV5-4 TGTGCCAGCAGCTTGGAGGGCAGGGGGCACAACACTGAAGCTTTCTTT CASSLEGRGHNTEAFF
- - 12 TRBJ1-2 TRBV5-1 TGCGCCAGCGGCACGGGACTTTATGGCTACACCTTC CASGTGLYGYTF
TRBD2 - 16 TRBJ2-1 TRBV11-3 TGTGCCAGCAGCTTAGCCCGGGAGGCCCTCTACAATGAGCAGTTCTTC CASSLAREALYNEQFF
- - 12 TRBJ1-5 TRBV28 TGTGCCAGCAGTCCCTCCAATCAGCCCCAGCATTTT CASSPSNQPQHF
TRBD2 - 16 TRBJ2-5 TRBV6-5 TGTGCCAGCAGTTACAGCGGGAGGCCCCGTGGAGAGACCCAGTACTTC CASSYSGRPRGETQYF
- - 15 TRBJ1-1 TRBV5-1 TGCGCCAGCAGCTTGATTGCGGGGATGAACACTGAAGCTTTCTTT CASSLIAGMNTEAFF
- once 16 TRBJ1-4 TRBV9 TGTGCCAGCAGCCCCGAGGGGGGGGCGACTAATGAAAAACTGTTTTTT CASSPEGGATNEKLFF
TRBD2 - 19 TRBJ2-7 TRBV11-2 TGTGCCAGCAGCTTATCCTTCTATGGCGGGAGAGAGGGATCCTACGAGCAGTACTTC CASSLSFYGGREGSYEQYF
- - 13 TRBJ1-1 TRBV3-1/TRBV3-2 TGTGCCAGCAGCCCAACAGGGTGGACTGAAGCTTTCTTT CASSPTGWTEAFF
- - 17 TRBJ2-7 TRBV3-1/TRBV3-2 TGTGCCAGCAGCCAAGTAACGGGAACAGCACGGACGGACGAGCAGTACTTC CASSQVTGTARTDEQYF
- - 11 TRBJ2-3 TRBV6-5 TGTGCCAGCAGCCGTCTAGATACGCAGTATTTT CASSRLDTQYF
TRBD1 - 15 TRBJ2-1 TRBV11-2 TGTGCCAGCAGTTTTAGCAGGGGGTCCTACAATGAGCAGTTCTTC CASSFSRGSYNEQFF
- - 15 TRBJ1-6 TRBV7-8 TGTGCCAGCAGCCCAGGGGCAGGGTTAGGCTCACCCCTCCACTTT CASSPGAGLGSPLHF
- - 12 TRBJ2-2 TRBV29-1 TGCAGCGTTAGTCTGGGCAGGGGGGAGCTGTTTTTT CSVSLGRGELFF
- - 18 TRBJ1-1 TRBV6-1 TGTGCCAGCAGTGAAACGCAAGCGGTTTTCTTTGGAGAGGCTGAAGCTTTCTTT CASSETQAVFFGEAEAFF
- - 15 TRBJ1-2 TRBV10-3 TGTGCCATCACGACGGGGGAGGCCTCGAGCTTAGGCTACACCTTC CAITTGEASSLGYTF
TRBD1 - 15 TRBJ1-1 TRBV7-2 TGTGCCAGCAGTACAGGACAGGTGCGGAACACTGAAGCTTTCTTT CASSTGQVRNTEAFF